The 23 T cell receptor beta chains presented below share a single source sample, sequenced in a study of molecular identifiers for immune sequencing clone quantification. TCRdb re-derived calls from the PCR reads in MiXCR, one entry per CDR3 protein. The table shows 85,000 to 130,000 distinct CDR3 sequences, with roughly 38% occurring only once. What was sequenced was naive CD8+ T cells from blood, with Jurkat cell RNA spiked in. The subset is: FACS-sorted CD8+CD4-CCR7+CD45RA+ naive T cells. Source of these receptors: a human donor in good health. Some libraries in this study had Jurkat cell RNA spiked in.

This clonotype was recorded many times. The rearrangement joins TRBV7-6 to TRBJ1-5; no firm D call. In germline, CDR1 is SGHVS, CDR2 FNYEAQ. This CDR3 spans 13 amino acids. The V gene lost 1 base and the J gene lost 3 bases, with 4 bases spanning the gap. The CDR3 loop reads CASSLGFNQPQHF. The CDR3 nucleotides are TGTGCCAGCAGCTTAGGGTTCAATCAGCCCCAGCATTTT. Variable domain in full (rest from reference TRBV7-6 and TRBJ1-5): GAGVSQSPRYKVTKRGQDVALRCDPISGHVSLYWYRQALGQGPEFLTYFNYEAQQDKSGLPNDRFSAERPEGSISTLTIQRTEQRDSAMYRCASSLGFNQPQHFGDGTRLSIL.

This clonotype was observed a handful of times. The chain combines TRBV9 with TRBJ1-2; D is unresolved. The germline V gene has CDR1 SGDLS and CDR2 YYNGEE. V lost 7 bases and J 2 bases, leaving 9 bases between the germline ends. The CDR3 is 12 amino acids. The CDR3 reads CASFTANYGYTF. The CDR3 bases are TGTGCCAGCTTTACAGCGAACTATGGCTACACCTTC.

The rearrangement links TRBV11-2 to TRBJ2-3; D not certain. Trimming removed 5 bases from V and 7 bases from J, with 10 bases in between. Germline CDR1 is SGHAT and CDR2 is FQNNGV. CDR3 length: 12 amino acids. CDR3 sequence (DNA): TGTGCCAGCAGCGCCTTTTCCTATACGCAGTATTTT. Protein sequence: CASSAFSYTQYF.

The chain has TRBV4-3 and TRBJ1-5; maybe TRBD1 (6 bases). CDR1 and CDR2 from the germline V gene are LGHNA and YSLEER. The germline V and J ends were trimmed by 0 bases and 1 base, with 16 bases remaining between them. The CDR3 length is 18 residues. The CDR3 DNA reads TGCGCCAGCAGCCAAGATCTGTGGGGGGGCGAGAGCAATCAGCCCCAGCATTTT. Residues: CASSQDLWGGESNQPQHF.

This clonotype appeared a few times. This chain joins TRBV28 and TRBJ2-7; 7 nucleotides line up with TRBD2. CDR3 length equals 14 residues. Trimming removed 6 bases from V and 1 base from J; junction bases left unmatched: 6. Looked up from germline, CDR1 is MDHEN and CDR2 is SYDVKM. CDR3 loop: CASRNLAVSYEQYF. The CDR3 DNA is TGTGCCAGCAGGAACCTAGCGGTTTCCTACGAGCAGTACTTC.

As concerns this clonotype: This may be a read error, as it is one base from a much larger clone. This chain joins TRBV7-9 and TRBJ2-3, with TRBD2 as a possible D gene (5 bases). This CDR3 is built from 13 residues. V lost 5 bases and J 3 bases, leaving 9 bases between the germline ends. Per the germline V gene, CDR1 is SEHNR and CDR2 is FQNEAQ (reference sequence). The CDR3 sequence: CASSIKRTDTQYF. The CDR3 region has the DNA TGTGCCAGCAGCATTAAGCGGACAGATACGCAGTATTTT.

The chain carries TRBV24-1 and TRBJ2-1; TRBD1 agrees at 7 bases. J gave up 3 bases and V 5 bases, and 9 bases lay outside the gene matches. The CDR3 is made up of 16 amino acids. CDR1 is KGHDR and CDR2 is SFDVKD in the germline V gene. CDR3 nucleotide sequence: TGTGCCACCAGTGGAATCAACAGGGGTGGCTACAATGAGCAGTTCTTC. This codes for CATSGINRGGYNEQFF.

This clonotype was counted ten times or more. The chain carries TRBV14 and TRBJ2-7; D not resolved. V was pared by 4 bases and J by 2 bases, with 6 bases between. CDR3 length equals 12 residues. CDR1 and CDR2 (germline): SGHDN, FVKESK. The CDR3 bases are TGTGCCAGCAGCCCTGCCGCCTACGAGCAGTACTTC. Translation gives CASSPAAYEQYF.

Regarding this clonotype: The CDR3 end shows no conserved phenylalanine or tryptophan, and so a read error is likely. The chain combines TRBV29-1 with TRBJ1-2; unclear D gene. CDR3 size: 13 residues. Germline CDR1 SQVTM, CDR2 ANQGSEA. Trimming stripped 1 base from V and 3 bases from J, with 9 bases between. CDR3 sequence: CSVEGVRYYGYTL. CDR3 DNA sequence: TGCAGCGTTGAAGGGGTCCGCTACTATGGCTACACCCTC.

The chain links TRBV13 to TRBJ2-7; D gene uncertain. The germline gives CDR1 PRHDT, CDR2 FYEKMQ (reference sequence). The CDR3 extends over 12 amino acids. The V end lost 0 bases, the J end lost 6 bases, and 6 bases lay between the germline ends. The CDR3 coding sequence is TGTGCCAGCAGCTTAGGCAGGACCGAGCAGTACTTC. This translates into CASSLGRTEQYF.

This rearrangement joins TRBV24-1 to TRBJ2-3; D ambiguous. V lost 4 bases and J 1 base, leaving 11 bases between the germline ends. The germline CDR1 and CDR2 sequences are KGHDR and SFDVKD. This CDR3 contains 15 residues. The CDR3 DNA sequence: TGTGCCACCAGTGAATTGACTGGAGGCACAGATACGCAGTATTTT. It yields the protein CATSELTGGTDTQYF.

This clonotype was picked up many times. The V and J genes are TRBV28 and TRBJ2-5; 7 bases agree with TRBD2. CDR1 is MDHEN and CDR2 is SYDVKM in the germline V gene. The CDR3 has 14 residues. The junction had 6 bases not matched to a gene; V was cut back by 3 bases and J by 5 bases. The CDR3 region is CASSFTGGSETQYF. The CDR3 DNA sequence: TGTGCCAGCAGTTTCACGGGAGGAAGTGAGACCCAGTACTTC.

Comments on this clonotype: A much larger clone differs from this one at a single base, so this may be a read error. The chain is built from TRBV29-1 and TRBJ1-3; tentatively, D is TRBD1 (5 bases). Germline CDR1 and CDR2: SQVTM and ANQGSEA. The CDR3 is 13 amino acids. The CDR3 sequence: CSVVDSDGNTRYF. CDR3 nucleotide sequence: TGCAGCGTTGTAGACAGTGATGGAAACACCAGATATTTT.

This clonotype has ten or more counts. V usage is TRBV3-1 and J usage is TRBJ2-5; perhaps TRBD2 as D (7 bases). Trimming shortened V by 1 base and J by 3 bases, and 18 bases separated the two germline ends. CDR1 and CDR2 (germline): LGHDT, YNNKEL (reference sequence). CDR3 length: 17 residues. The CDR3 protein is CASSQVGLTEGEETQYF. The CDR3 DNA reads as TGTGCCAGCAGCCAAGTGGGACTAACCGAGGGGGAAGAGACCCAGTACTTC.

This chain joins TRBV6-2 or TRBV6-3 and TRBJ1-1; D call uncertain. The CDR3 totals 12 residues. Germline CDR1 and CDR2: MNHEY and SVGEGT. V was shortened by 8 bases and J by 0 bases, with 7 bases between the two germline ends. The CDR3 region has the DNA TGTGCCAGCGGACGGATGAACACTGAAGCTTTCTTT. This encodes CASGRMNTEAFF.

In its sample, this clonotype was seen once. This is likely a read error, given that the CDR3 carries no conserved phenylalanine or tryptophan at its end. V and J are TRBV15 and TRBJ2-1, with D hard to call. The CDR3 totals 15 residues. Germline V lookup: CDR1 LNHNV, CDR2 YYDKDF (reference sequence). The CDR3 coding sequence is TGTGCCACCAGCAGAGGCGGCAGGCCATACATTGAGCAGTTCATC. Translating it yields CATSRGGRPYIEQFI.

Only a few counts were recorded for this clonotype. This sequence joins TRBV4-3 and TRBJ2-1; D call uncertain. Germline CDR1 reads LGHNA; CDR2 reads YSLEER. V was pared by 3 bases and J by 4 bases, with 16 bases between. The CDR3 extends over 16 amino acids. CDR3 amino acids: CASSQEIAQIYNEQFF. The CDR3 nucleotides read TGCGCCAGCAGCCAGGAGATAGCACAGATTTACAATGAGCAGTTCTTC.

In its sample, this clonotype was seen many times. V gene TRBV28 combines with J gene TRBJ1-5; 9 bases are shared with TRBD1. Per the germline V gene, CDR1 is MDHEN and CDR2 is SYDVKM. This CDR3 has 15 amino acids. The V and J ends lost 6 bases and 6 bases, in that order; junction bases with no gene match: 9. The CDR3 is CASSQDRGGGQPQHF. In nucleotides, the CDR3 is TGTGCCAGCAGCCAGGACAGGGGAGGGGGTCAGCCCCAGCATTTT.

Concerning this clonotype itself: It may be a read error: a sequence one base away is much more abundant. The chain is built from TRBV7-8 and TRBJ2-7; D is perhaps TRBD1 or TRBD2 (5 bases each). This CDR3 spans 15 amino acids. Germline CDR1 reads SGHVS; CDR2 reads FQNEAQ. The CDR3 coding sequence is TGTGCCAGCAGTCTGGCGGACTTGGGGCCGTGGGAGCGGTACTTC. This gives the protein CASSLADLGPWERYF.

This clonotype has a handful of counts. The chain combines TRBV15 with TRBJ2-2; 9 nucleotides line up with TRBD1. V dropped 7 bases and J dropped 5; count of bases not matched to a gene: 8. Germline V gene lookup returns CDR1 LNHNV and CDR2 YYDKDF (reference sequence). This CDR3 has 15 residues. The CDR3 DNA sequence: TGTGCCACCACCTCAGGACAGGGGCGGACCGGGGAGCTGTTTTTT. It codes for CATTSGQGRTGELFF.

This clonotype was seen only a few times. V gene TRBV14 combines with J gene TRBJ2-3, with D possibly being TRBD1 (5 bases). Trimming pared 3 bases from V and 10 bases from J, leaving 14 bases between. The CDR3 is 13 residues long. Germline V lookup: CDR1 SGHDN, CDR2 FVKESK. CDR3 DNA: TGTGCCAGCAGCCAGGGGCTACCTCGCGCGCAGTATTTT. Translation gives CASSQGLPRAQYF.

This clonotype showed up just a few times. This rearrangement joins TRBV5-8 to TRBJ1-5; D remains ambiguous. This CDR3 is 15 amino acids long. V was shortened by 4 bases and J by 5 bases, with 16 bases between the two germline ends. CDR1 and CDR2 (germline): SGHTS, YDEGEE. The CDR3 nucleotides are TGTGCCAGCAGCCCGACGACAATATGGTATCAGCCCCAGCATTTT. The encoded protein is CASSPTTIWYQPQHF.

As for this clonotype: One base away lies a much larger clone, so this may be a sequencing read error. Lacking the conserved final phenylalanine or tryptophan, this CDR3 likely reflects a read error. The chain employs TRBV7-8 and TRBJ2-3; D may be TRBD2 (6 bases). The CDR3 runs to 20 residues. The ends were cut back, 2 bases at V and 2 bases at J, with 26 bases in the middle. Looked up from germline, CDR1 is SGHVS and CDR2 is FQNEAQ. CDR3: CASSLLSGFLSGDHTDTQYL. For the CDR3, the DNA is TGTGCCAGCAGCTTACTAAGCGGTTTTTTGTCGGGAGACCACACAGATACGCAGTATCTT.